This T cell receptor beta chain was obtained from a study of blood T cell repertoires in COVID-19. Across the study: Nucleic acid was either cDNA or gDNA, and it came from T cells, B-cell-depleted T cells, or PBMCs.

The V gene lost 3 bases and the J gene lost 3 bases, with 8 bases spanning the gap. The CDR3 runs to 13 residues. This table comes from immunoSEQ multiplex PCR, and its TCRdb copy is limited to in-frame clones, with some not included. Of about 35,000 clones listed, 70% to 80% are singletons. The sample taken for sequencing was peripheral blood. J is TRBJ2-5 and V is TRBV12-3 or TRBV12-4, with no clear D. This sequence originates from a human donor in a cohort sampled during active COVID-19. CDR3 protein: CASSFAGKETQYF. As DNA, the CDR3 is TGTGCCAGCAGTTTTGCAGGAAAAGAGACCCAGTACTTC.